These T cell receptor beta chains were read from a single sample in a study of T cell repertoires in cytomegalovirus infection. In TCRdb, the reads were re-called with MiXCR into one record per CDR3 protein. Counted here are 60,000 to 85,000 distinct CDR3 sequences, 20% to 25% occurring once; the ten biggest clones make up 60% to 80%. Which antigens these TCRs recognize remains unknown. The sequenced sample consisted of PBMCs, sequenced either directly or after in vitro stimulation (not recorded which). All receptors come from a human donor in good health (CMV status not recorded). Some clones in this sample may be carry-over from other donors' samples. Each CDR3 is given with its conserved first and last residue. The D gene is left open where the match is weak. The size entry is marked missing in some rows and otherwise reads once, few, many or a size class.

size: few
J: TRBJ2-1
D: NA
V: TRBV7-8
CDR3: CASSLSNRVLRNEQFF
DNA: TGTGCCAGCAGCTTATCCAATAGGGTATTACGAAATGAGCAGTTCTTC

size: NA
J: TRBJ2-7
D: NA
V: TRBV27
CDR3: CASSLKLAKTYEQYF
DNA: TGTGCCAGCAGTTTAAAACTAGCCAAAACCTACGAGCAGTACTTC

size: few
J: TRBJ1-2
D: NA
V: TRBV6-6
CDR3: CASSYPIGGVGGYTF
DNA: TGTGCCAGCAGTTACCCGATCGGGGGTGTGGGTGGCTACACCTTC

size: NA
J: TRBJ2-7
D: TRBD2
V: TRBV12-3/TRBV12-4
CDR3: CASSFGGGFYEQYF
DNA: TGTGCCAGCAGCTTCGGGGGGGGGTTCTACGAGCAGTACTTC

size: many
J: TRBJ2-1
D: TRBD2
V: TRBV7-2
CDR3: CASRLGSLAGGLGSF
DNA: TGTGCCAGCAGGCTCGGATCATTAGCGGGAGGCCTCGGGTCCTTC

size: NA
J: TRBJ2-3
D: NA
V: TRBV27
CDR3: CASSWDRSTDTQYF
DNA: TGTGCCAGCAGCTGGGACCGTAGCACAGATACGCAGTATTTT

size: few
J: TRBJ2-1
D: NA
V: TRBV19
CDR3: CASSYGLEQFF
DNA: TGTGCCAGTAGTTACGGGTTGGAGCAGTTCTTC

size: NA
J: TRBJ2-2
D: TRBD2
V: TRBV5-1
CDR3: CARPLGGRYTGELFF
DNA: TGCGCCCGCCCCCTGGGCGGGAGGTACACCGGGGAGCTGTTTTTT

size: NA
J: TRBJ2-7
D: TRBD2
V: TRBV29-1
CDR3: CSVEGGGGGGLMDEQYF
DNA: TGCAGCGTTGAAGGGGGGGGGGGGGGGGGGTTGATGGACGAGCAGTACTTC

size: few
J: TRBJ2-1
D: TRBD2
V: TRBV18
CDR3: CASSPLAGENNEQFF
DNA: TGTGCCAGCTCACCACTAGCGGGAGAGAACAATGAGCAGTTCTTC

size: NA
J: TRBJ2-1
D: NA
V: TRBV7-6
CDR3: CASSLDGLGYNEQFF
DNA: TGTGCCAGCAGCTTAGACGGGTTGGGTTACAATGAGCAGTTCTTC

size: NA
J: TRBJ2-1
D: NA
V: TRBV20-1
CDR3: CSAQDSDEQFF
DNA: TGCAGTGCGCAGGACTCCGATGAGCAGTTCTTC

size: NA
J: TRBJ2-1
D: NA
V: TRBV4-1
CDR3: CASSQEIRATGREQFF
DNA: TGCGCCAGCAGCCAAGAAATCCGGGCCACTGGGCGGGAGCAGTTCTTC

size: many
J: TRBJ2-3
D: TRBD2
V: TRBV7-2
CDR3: CASSLERLAGVLTDTQYF
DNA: TGTGCCAGCAGCTTAGAACGACTAGCGGGAGTCCTCACAGATACGCAGTATTTT

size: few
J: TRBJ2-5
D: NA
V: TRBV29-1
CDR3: CSVGAEETQYF
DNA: TGCAGCGTTGGGGCAGAAGAGACCCAGTACTTC

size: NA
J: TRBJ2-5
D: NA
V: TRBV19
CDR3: CASSIGRVGGETQYF
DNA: TGTGCCAGTAGTATAGGACGGGTGGGGGGAGAGACCCAGTACTTC

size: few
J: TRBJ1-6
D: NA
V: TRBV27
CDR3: CASSFLGLYNSPLHF
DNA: TGTGCCAGCAGCTTCCTTGGACTTTATAATTCACCCCTCCACTTT

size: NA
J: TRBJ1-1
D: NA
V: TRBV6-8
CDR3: CASLQGIVPEAFF
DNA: TGTGCCAGCCTCCAGGGCATTGTCCCTGAAGCTTTCTTT

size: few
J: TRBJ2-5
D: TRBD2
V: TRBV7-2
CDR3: CASSLVTGPSGRVETQYF
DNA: TGTGCCAGCAGCTTAGTTACCGGTCCTAGCGGGAGAGTGGAGACCCAGTACTTC

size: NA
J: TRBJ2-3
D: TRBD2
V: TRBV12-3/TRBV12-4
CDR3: CASSLARLAGAPDTQYF
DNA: TGTGCCAGCAGTTTAGCCCGACTAGCGGGAGCGCCAGATACGCAGTATTTT

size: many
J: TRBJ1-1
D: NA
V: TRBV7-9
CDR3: CASSSPTGLDTEAFF
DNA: TGTGCCAGCAGCTCCCCTACGGGGTTGGACACTGAAGCTTTCTTT

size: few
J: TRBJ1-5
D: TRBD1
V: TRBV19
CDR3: CASSIEGQYSNQPQHF
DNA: TGTGCCAGTAGTATAGAGGGACAGTATAGCAATCAGCCCCAGCATTTT